This T cell receptor (beta chain) was captured by sequencing in a study of T cells in Graves' hyperthyroidism and ophthalmopathy. Lactation, pregnancy, other autoimmune disease or uncontrolled infection excluded patients. From RNA transcripts, TCR beta CDR3 regions were amplified. A set of HTBI primers served as the primers for a first-round RT-PCR of the TCR CDR3. MiXCR, run by TCRdb on the multiplex PCR reads, gives a single entry per CDR3 protein. The repertoire has some 720,000 distinct CDR3 sequences, less than 20% of them found once; the top ten carry 8.4%. V lost 5 bases, J lost 5 bases, and 19 bases lay in between. Germline values: CDR1 DFQATT, CDR2 SNEGSKA (reference sequence). The CDR3 loop spans 14 amino acids. Ten or more counts support this clonotype.

This chain joins TRBV20-1 and TRBJ2-7; TRBD2 is a possible D gene (6 bases). The sequence came from a man aged 18 to 35 with Graves' hyperthyroidism. The sequencing input was blood. Here the CDR3 DNA reads TGCAGTGCTCGTGCTTTGGAGGGCCAAGACGAGCAGTACTTC. Translating it yields CSARALEGQDEQYF.